These 25 T cell receptor delta chains originate from one sample sequenced in a study of gammadelta T cells in human blood. TCRdb redid the clone calls on the RT-PCR reads with CATT. Among some 220 delta-chain clones listed, 9.5% to 12% were seen once. The sample was non-Vgamma9Vdelta2 gamma-delta T cells from cord blood. Receptor source: a newborn.

This clone turned up a few times. A far larger clone is off by one base, so a read error is likely. The rearrangement links TRDV3 to TRDJ1, with 8 bases identical to TRDD3. In germline, CDR1 is TVYSNPD, CDR2 GDNSRS (reference sequence). The CDR3 has 16 amino acids. CDR3: CAPRPWGNTYTNKLIF. The CDR3 bases are TGTGCCCCCCGTCCCTGGGGGAATACGTACACCAATAAACTCATCTTT.

The sample holds a few counts of this clone. A far larger clone is off by one base, so a read error is likely. V usage is TRDV1 and J usage is TRDJ2, with a weak D call TRDD3 (9 bases). Trimming removed 1 base at V and 7 bases at J, with 40 bases between. Germline V gene lookup returns CDR1 TSWWSYY and CDR2 QGS. The CDR3 consists of 24 residues. CDR3 DNA sequence: TGTGCTCTTGGGGAACCAGATGGTGGCTTCCTACGTGCAACTGGGGGAATCGGGAGAGCACAACTCTTCTTT. Its translation: CALGEPDGGFLRATGGIGRAQLFF.

As concerns this clone: This sequence is one base from a far larger clone and is likely a read error. The chain uses TRAV29/DV5 and TRDJ1; 11 bases are shared with TRDD3. The CDR3 is made up of 20 amino acids. Germline lookup yields CDR1 NSMFDY and CDR2 ISSIKDK. The CDR3 DNA reads as TGTGCAGCAAGGGGGAAGAAGGGCGGAATGGGGGATACGGGGACCGTTAAACTCATCTTT. It is translated as CAARGKKGGMGDTGTVKLIF.

A few counts support this clone. A read error is likely here: a far larger clone is one base away. The rearrangement joins TRDV1 to TRDJ3; a possible D gene is TRDD3 (5 bases). CDR1 TSWWSYY and CDR2 QGS come from the germline V gene. CDR3 length: 15 amino acids. This chain's CDR3 is CALGEPPWDTRHMFF. The DNA of the CDR3 is TGTGCTCTTGGGGAACCCCCCTGGGACACCCGACATATGTTTTTC.

As to this clone: A far larger clone is one nucleotide away, so this likely arose from a read error. At the DNA level, this CDR3 is encoded by other sequences in the same sample as well. V usage is TRDV1 and J usage is TRDJ3; no definite D call. The CDR3 sequence is 15 residues long. V was trimmed by 3 bases and J by 2 bases, leaving 5 bases between them. In germline, CDR1 is TSWWSYY, CDR2 QGS. CDR3 region: CALGEPPWDTRQMFF. The CDR3 nucleotides are TGTGCTCTTGGGGAGCCCCCCTGGGACACCCGACAGATGTTTTTC.

This clone is classed as large. The gene calls are TRDV1 and TRDJ1; no clear D gene. The V and J ends lost 1 base and 0 bases respectively, with 30 bases between them. This CDR3 is 22 amino acids long. Germline V CDR1 and CDR2: TSWWSYY, QGS. CDR3 coding DNA: TGTGCTCTTGGGGAACCGTTCCCTCCGTACTGTGTCCCCACCTCCGACACCGATAAACTCATCTTT. This translates into CALGEPFPPYCVPTSDTDKLIF.

A few counts support this clone. A far bigger clonotype differs at one base, so this is likely a read error. The gene calls are TRDV1 and TRDJ1, with D perhaps matching TRDD2 (6 bases). Trimming cost V 1 base and J 13 bases, with 22 bases left between them. The CDR3 is 15 residues long. Germline V gene data show CDR1 as TSWWSYY and CDR2 as QGS. In DNA, the CDR3 is TGTGCTCTTGGGGAACCCGCCTTCCGCAATAGACGACGCATCTTT. Protein sequence: CALGEPAFRNRRRIF.

By its share, this clone is large. The chain has TRDV1 and TRDJ1, with D perhaps TRDD3 (6 bases). The CDR3 runs 16 residues. Trimming removed 3 bases at V and 4 bases at J, with 18 bases between. The germline V gene encodes CDR1 TSWWSYY and CDR2 QGS. CDR3 in DNA: TGTGCTCTTGGGGATACCTCTGGGGCAGGGTACGATAAACTCATCTTT. Protein: CALGDTSGAGYDKLIF.

This clone qualifies as large. The chain links TRDV1 to TRDJ1, with D hard to call. This CDR3 is 13 amino acids long. Germline assignment: CDR1 TSWWSYY and CDR2 QGS. Trimming pared 0 bases from V and 1 base from J, leaving 3 bases between. CDR3 sequence reads: CALGELITDKLIF. CDR3 nucleotide sequence: TGTGCTCTTGGGGAACTGATCACCGATAAACTCATCTTT.

Within the sample, this clone is hyperexpanded. V usage is TRDV2 and J usage is TRDJ1; D ambiguous. Per the germline V gene, CDR1 is GEAIGNYY and CDR2 is EKD. The V and J ends lost 1 base and 0 bases respectively, with 20 bases between them. CDR3 length: 18 amino acids. Here the CDR3 reads CACDTREPLAEYTDKLIF. The CDR3 DNA follows: TGTGCCTGTGACACGAGGGAACCTCTTGCGGAATACACCGATAAACTCATCTTT.

This clone came up a few times. This is likely an artifact of a read error, given a far larger clone one base away. The chain links TRAV38-2/DV8 to TRDJ1; 7 bases are a match to TRDD3. V dropped 4 bases and J dropped 2; count of bases not matched to a gene: 11. Germline CDR1 and CDR2: TSESDYY and QEAYKQQN. CDR3 length: 16 residues. CDR3 DNA sequence: TGTGCTTATAGGGTCCGGCGGTGGGGGAATACCGATAAACTCATCTTT. As protein: CAYRVRRWGNTDKLIF.

This clone occurred a few times. A far larger clone is one nucleotide away, so this likely arose from a read error. The chain recombines TRDV3 with TRDJ2, with a tentative D call TRDD3 (8 bases). From germline, CDR1 is TVYSNPD and CDR2 GDNSRS (reference sequence). CDR3 size: 25 residues. Trimming left V 2 bases short and J 0 bases short, with 43 bases between. CDR3 in DNA: TGTGCCTTTTCCCCTATTCCTACCTCCTCGTACGGGGGGATAAACCCCCTCTCTTTGACAGCACAACTCTTCTTT. Amino acid sequence: CAFSPIPTSSYGGINPLSLTAQLFF. The whole variable domain, remainder taken from reference TRDV3 and TRDJ2, is CDKVTQSSPDQTVASGSEVVLLCTYDTVYSNPDLFWYRIRPDYSFQFVFYGDNSRSEGADFTQGRFSVKHILTQKAFHLVISPVRTEDSATYYCAFSPIPTSSYGGINPLSLTAQLFFGKGTQLIVEP.

For this clone: A far bigger clonotype differs at one base, so this is likely a read error. This chain connects TRDV2 to TRDJ1; weak D call: TRDD3 (6 bases). The CDR3 consists of 15 residues. The germline gives CDR1 GEAIGNYY, CDR2 EKD. The chain's CDR3 is CARDRSLGVQDKLIF. The CDR3 nucleotides are TGTGCCCGTGACAGATCGTTGGGGGTCCAAGATAAACTCATCTTT.

This clone was counted between two and nine times. A much larger clone differs by one base, so this may be a read error. Other DNA sequences of this sample code for an identical CDR3. V usage is TRDV3 and J usage is TRDJ1; 9 bases fit TRDD3. This CDR3 comprises 12 residues. CDR1 and CDR2 from the germline V gene are TVYSNPD and GDNSRS (reference sequence). DNA for the CDR3: TGTGCCTTTGGGCGAGCTGGGGGATCACTCATCTTC. As protein: CAFGRAGGSLIF.

In its sample, this clone was seen a few times. With a far larger clone one base away, a read error is the likely cause. This chain connects TRAV14/DV4 to TRDJ1; D is unresolved. The germline gives CDR1 TSDPSYG, CDR2 QGSYDQQN (reference sequence). The V and J ends lost 4 bases and 4 bases respectively, with 13 bases between them. This CDR3 spans 14 amino acids. In DNA form, the CDR3 reads TGTGCAATGAGAGCTAAACCCCACGGCGATAAACTCATCTTT. This gives the protein CAMRAKPHGDKLIF.

This clone has only a few counts. A far larger clone lies a single base away; this is likely a read error. The chain carries TRDV1 and TRDJ4; D unresolved. The CDR3 extends over 12 amino acids. V was shortened by 2 bases and J by 10 bases, with 14 bases between the two germline ends. Germline V gives CDR1 TSWWSYY, CDR2 QGS. The CDR3 protein is CALGEWKRTPIF. The DNA of the CDR3 is TGTGCTCTTGGGGAATGGAAGCGAACCCCGATCTTT.

This clone was counted a few times. A single base is all that separates this from a far larger clone, so a read error is likely. The chain joins TRDV1 to TRDJ1; the match to TRDD3 covers 8 bases. This CDR3 spans 16 amino acids. Per germline, CDR1 TSWWSYY and CDR2 QGS. The CDR3 is CALTGIRLPTTDKPIF. The CDR3 bases are TGTGCTCTCACTGGGATACGCTTGCCTACAACCGATAAACCCATCTTT.

By sample share, this clone is large. The identical CDR3 is also encoded by other nucleotide sequences in the sample. The chain couples TRDV1 to TRDJ1, with a possible D match to TRDD3 (8 bases). V was cut by 2 bases and J by 5 bases, with 27 bases left in between. Germline values: CDR1 TSWWSYY, CDR2 QGS. CDR3 length: 19 residues. This chain's CDR3 is CALGENFPTGGYEGDKLIF. Written as DNA, the CDR3 is TGTGCTCTTGGGGAAAACTTTCCTACCGGGGGATATGAAGGGGATAAACTCATCTTT.

Points on this clone: Just one base apart from a much larger clone, this may be a read error. Different DNA sequences within this sample yield the same CDR3. The chain employs TRDV1 and TRDJ1, with 10 bases identical to TRDD3. The V segment lost 9 bases and the J segment 11 bases; nucleotides outside the gene matches: 30. CDR3 length: 19 residues. Germline V gene data show CDR1 as TSWWSYY and CDR2 as QGS. The CDR3 nucleotides read TGTGCTCTCGGGCCCTCATCCCCCCTCTGGGACTGGGGGATCGACCGGCTCATCTTT. Translation gives CALGPSSPLWDWGIDRLIF.

This clone has more than one count but fewer than ten. A far larger clone lies a single base away; this is likely a read error. At the DNA level, this CDR3 is encoded by other sequences in the same sample as well. The genes are TRDV1 and TRDJ1; 10 bases are a match to TRDD3. Germline CDR1 TSWWSYY, CDR2 QGS. V shed 0 bases, J shed 4 bases, and the junction held 20 bases outside the gene matches. The CDR3 has 21 amino acids. The CDR3 loop reads CALGELEGQRPTGGWIDKLIF. In DNA form, the CDR3 reads TGTGCTCTTGGGGAACTAGAGGGTCAGCGCCCCACTGGGGGATGGATCGATAAACTCATCTTT.

For this clone: A read error likely explains this, since a far larger clone differs by one base. The chain uses TRDV1 and TRDJ1, with D possibly matching TRDD3 (6 bases). CDR1 TSWWSYY and CDR2 QGS come from the germline V gene. The CDR3 covers 16 residues. The germline V and J ends were trimmed by 5 bases and 4 bases, with 20 bases remaining between them. CDR3 sequence (DNA): TGTGCTCTTGGGCCGTATCGGACTCCGGGATACGATAAACTCATCTTT. Its translation is CALGPYRTPGYDKLIF.

This clone was detected only a few times. The chain employs TRDV1 and TRDJ1; the D gene is possibly TRDD3 (6 bases). The J gene is not listed in TCRdb, so it was assigned here from a DNA match to germline. Trimming took off 0 bases at V and 6 bases at J, with 23 bases between the two ends. Germline V CDR1 and CDR2: TSWWSYY, QGS. The CDR3 is 18 residues long. The CDR3 DNA follows: TGTGCTCTTGGGGAACTAGGGGACTGGGCGGGTCCCCTCTATAAACTCATCTTT. It is translated as CALGELGDWAGPLYKLIF.

This clone was recorded a few times. One base separates it from a far larger clone, so it is likely a read error. The gene calls are TRDV1 and TRDJ1; no reliable D call. The CDR3 spans 14 residues. Germline-derived CDR1 and CDR2 are TSWWSYY and QGS. CDR3 in amino acids: CALGEPRYTDKLTF. CDR3 nucleotide sequence: TGTGCTCTTGGGGAACCCCGGTACACCGATAAACTCACCTTT.

For this clone: A far larger clone is off by one base, so a read error is likely. The same CDR3 arises from other DNA sequences in this sample as well. The rearrangement joins TRDV1 to TRDJ1, with 8 bases matching TRDD3. This CDR3 has 16 amino acids. The junction had 14 bases not matched to a gene; V was cut back by 9 bases and J by 2 bases. From germline, CDR1 is TSWWSYY and CDR2 QGS. This CDR3 reads CALTGIRLPTTDKLIF. In DNA form, the CDR3 reads TGTGCTCTCACTGGGATACGTTTGCCTACAACCGATAAACTCATCTTT.

This clone is judged hyperexpanded. Other DNA sequences in this specimen translate into the identical CDR3. The genes are TRDV3 and TRDJ1, with unresolved D. CDR1 TVYSNPD and CDR2 GDNSRS come from the germline V gene (reference sequence). The CDR3 consists of 16 residues. V lost 3 bases, J lost 1 base, and 21 bases lay in between. CDR3 nucleotides: TGTGCCTTCGCTACGTGTGGGTTAATAACCACCGATAAACTCATCTTT. Translation: CAFATCGLITTDKLIF. Based on the CDR3 plus reference TRDV3 and TRDJ1, the full variable domain is CDKVTQSSPDQTVASGSEVVLLCTYDTVYSNPDLFWYRIRPDYSFQFVFYGDNSRSEGADFTQGRFSVKHILTQKAFHLVISPVRTEDSATYYCAFATCGLITTDKLIFGKGTRVTVEP.